This T cell receptor (beta chain) is from a study of OX40 agonist ivuxolimab in advanced cancers. Germline assignment: CDR1 LNHDA and CDR2 SQIVND (reference sequence). This CDR3 has 14 amino acids. J was trimmed by 3 bases and V by 7 bases; bases with no gene match: 4. The assay was immunoSEQ multiplex PCR, and TCRdb's table has in-frame clones only and misses some. The sample includes approximately 62,000 clones, roughly 88% of them seen just once. Sequenced material: CD4+ or CD8+ T cells sorted from blood, taken in a trial of the OX40 agonist ivuxolimab. The rearrangement links TRBV19 to TRBJ2-5; 11 bases agree with TRBD2. The sequence was obtained from an adult with an advanced solid tumor such as melanoma, head and neck, liver or kidney cancer. The CDR3 sequence: CASNPGLAEETQYF. The CDR3 bases are TGTGCCAGTAACCCGGGACTAGCGGAAGAGACCCAGTACTTC.